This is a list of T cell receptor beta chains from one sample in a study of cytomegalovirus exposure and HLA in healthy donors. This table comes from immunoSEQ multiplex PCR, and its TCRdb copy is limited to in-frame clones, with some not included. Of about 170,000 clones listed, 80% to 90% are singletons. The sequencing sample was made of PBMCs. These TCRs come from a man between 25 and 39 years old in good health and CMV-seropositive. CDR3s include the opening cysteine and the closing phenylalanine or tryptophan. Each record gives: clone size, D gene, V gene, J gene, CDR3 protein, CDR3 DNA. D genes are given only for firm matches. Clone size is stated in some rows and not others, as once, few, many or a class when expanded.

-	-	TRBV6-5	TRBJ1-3	CASSYFGQSGNTIYF	TGTGCCAGCAGTTACTTTGGACAGTCTGGAAACACCATATATTTT
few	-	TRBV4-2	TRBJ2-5	CASSLTSNREETQYF	TGTGCCAGCAGCCTCACCTCAAACAGGGAAGAGACCCAGTACTTC
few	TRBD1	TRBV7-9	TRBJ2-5	CSSSPTGAGKTQYF	TGTTCCAGCAGCCCAACAGGGGCAGGGAAGACCCAGTACTTC
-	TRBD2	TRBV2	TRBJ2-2	CASTPGTRGTGELFF	TGTGCCAGCACCCCCGGGACTAGGGGGACCGGGGAGCTGTTTTTT
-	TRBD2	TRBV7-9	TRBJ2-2	CASSLKGGSYTGELFF	TGTGCCAGCAGCTTAAAGGGCGGGAGTTACACCGGGGAGCTGTTTTTT
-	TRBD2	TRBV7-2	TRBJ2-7	CASSTYLGGGYEQYF	TGTGCCAGCAGCACCTATTTAGGCGGGGGCTACGAGCAGTACTTC
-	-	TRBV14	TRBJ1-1	CASSPRTAPRAFF	TGTGCCAGCAGCCCCCGGACAGCCCCTAGGGCTTTCTTT
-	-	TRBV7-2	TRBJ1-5	CASSLGRGQPQHF	TGTGCCAGCAGCTTAGGACGGGGTCAGCCCCAGCATTTT
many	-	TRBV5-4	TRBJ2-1	CASSLGDYHANEQFF	TGTGCCAGCAGCTTGGGCGACTATCATGCTAATGAGCAGTTCTTC
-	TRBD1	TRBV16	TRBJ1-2	CASSLSRQGNYGYTF	TGTGCCAGCAGCCTCTCTCGACAGGGGAACTATGGCTACACCTTC
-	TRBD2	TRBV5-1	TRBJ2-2	CASSGGLAGLLGELFF	TGCGCCAGCAGCGGTGGACTAGCGGGACTTCTTGGGGAGCTGTTTTTT
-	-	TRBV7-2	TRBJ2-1	CASSLVQGSRGYNEQFF	TGTGCCAGCAGCTTAGTCCAGGGGAGTCGAGGCTACAATGAGCAGTTCTTC
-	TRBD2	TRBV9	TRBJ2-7	CASSVDGGRDYEQYF	TGTGCCAGCAGCGTAGACGGCGGGAGGGACTACGAGCAGTACTTC
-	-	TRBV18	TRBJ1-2	CASSPQAPQTYGYTF	TGTGCCAGCTCACCACAAGCTCCACAGACCTATGGCTACACCTTC
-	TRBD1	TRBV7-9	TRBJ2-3	CASRDRSTDTQYF	TGTGCCAGCCGGGACAGGAGCACAGATACGCAGTATTTT
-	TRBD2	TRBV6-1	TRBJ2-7	CASNKWTSGYEQYF	TGTGCCAGCAATAAGTGGACTAGCGGTTACGAGCAGTACTTC
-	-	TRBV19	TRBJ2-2	CASSITALGGPGELFF	TGTGCCAGTAGTATAACGGCCCTCGGGGGGCCCGGGGAGCTGTTTTTT
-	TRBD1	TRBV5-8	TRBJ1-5	CASSPATGARNQPQHF	TGTGCCAGCAGCCCAGCCACAGGGGCACGAAATCAGCCCCAGCATTTT
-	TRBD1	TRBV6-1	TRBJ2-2	CASRDRAYTGELFF	TGTGCCAGCAGGGACAGGGCGTACACCGGGGAGCTGTTTTTT
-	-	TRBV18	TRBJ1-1	CASSFQGTEAFF	TGTGCCAGCTCTTTTCAGGGAACTGAAGCTTTCTTT
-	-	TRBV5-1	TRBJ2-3	CASSRAGITDTQYF	TGCGCCAGCAGTAGGGCGGGGATCACAGATACGCAGTATTTT
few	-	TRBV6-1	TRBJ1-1	CASGGGLHTEAFF	TGTGCCAGCGGGGGAGGACTCCACACTGAAGCTTTCTTT
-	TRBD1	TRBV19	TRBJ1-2	CASSRDRGNYGYTF	TGTGCCAGTAGTAGGGACAGGGGTAACTATGGCTACACCTTC
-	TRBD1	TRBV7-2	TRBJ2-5	CASSLKGGGTGGRQETQYF	TGTGCCAGCAGCTTGAAGGGGGGTGGGACAGGGGGCAGGCAAGAGACCCAGTACTTC
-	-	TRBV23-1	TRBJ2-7	CASSQSHLSGGYEQYF	TGCGCCAGCAGTCAATCTCATCTTTCGGGCGGGTACGAGCAGTACTTC
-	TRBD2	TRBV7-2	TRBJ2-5	CASSTGTSGLYQETQYF	TGTGCCAGCAGTACCGGGACTAGCGGCCTGTACCAAGAGACCCAGTACTTC
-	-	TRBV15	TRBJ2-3	CATSRGLGSGTDTQYF	TGTGCCACCAGCAGAGGACTCGGGAGCGGGACAGATACGCAGTATTTT
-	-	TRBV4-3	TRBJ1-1	CASSQGVQPEAFF	TGCGCCAGCAGCCAAGGGGTACAGCCTGAAGCTTTCTTT
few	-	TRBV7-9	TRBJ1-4	CASSFDGSGEKLFF	TGTGCCAGCAGCTTCGACGGCTCGGGTGAAAAACTGTTTTTT
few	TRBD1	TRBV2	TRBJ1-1	CARILGGDRDEAFF	TGTGCCAGGATTCTGGGTGGGGACAGGGATGAAGCTTTCTTT
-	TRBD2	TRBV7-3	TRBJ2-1	CASSSSRPQLAGVDNEQFF	TGTGCCAGCAGCTCATCACGGCCTCAACTAGCGGGTGTGGATAATGAGCAGTTCTTC
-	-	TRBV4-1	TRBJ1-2	CASSHPLRGYGYTF	TGCGCCAGCAGCCACCCTTTACGCGGATATGGCTACACCTTC
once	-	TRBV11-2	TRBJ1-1	CASSLERGYQAFF	TGTGCCAGCAGCTTAGAAAGGGGGTATCAAGCTTTCTTT
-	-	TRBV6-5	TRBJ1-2	CASSEQGSGGYTF	TGTGCCAGCAGTGAACAGGGTTCCGGCGGCTACACCTTC
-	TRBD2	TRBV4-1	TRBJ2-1	CASSQDTLAGYNEQFF	TGCGCCAGCAGCCAAGATACACTAGCGGGTTACAATGAGCAGTTCTTC
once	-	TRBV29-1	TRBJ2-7	CSVVLGLGQYF	TGCAGCGTTGTATTGGGGCTTGGGCAGTACTTC
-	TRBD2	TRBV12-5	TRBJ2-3	CASGREAGEGTDTQYF	TGTGCTAGTGGTCGCGAAGCGGGAGAGGGCACAGATACGCAGTATTTT
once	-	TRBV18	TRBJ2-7	CASSPPSQVYEQYF	TGTGCCAGCTCACCACCTTCGCAGGTCTACGAGCAGTACTTC
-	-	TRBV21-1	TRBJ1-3	CASSKDPDCSGNTIYF	TGTGCCAGCAGCAAAGACCCAGACTGCTCTGGAAACACCATATATTTT
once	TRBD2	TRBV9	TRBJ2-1	CASSVVPTSGNEQFF	TGTGCCAGCAGCGTAGTCCCGACTAGCGGCAATGAGCAGTTCTTC